This record concerns one T cell receptor (beta chain) sequence. Antigen specificity is unknown. This record comes from a study of CD8 T cells in ankylosing spondylitis. Study-level findings and limits: The authors reported significant enrichment of disease-linked clones in matched ankylosing spondylitis synovial fluid. Several highly homologous variants made up a TCR beta motif that seemed to typify ankylosing spondylitis blood.

V lost 5 bases, J lost 4 bases, and 9 bases lay in between. CDR1 and CDR2 (germline): SGHVS, FNYEAQ. The CDR3 runs 13 residues. Researchers built TCR beta libraries using quantitative 5'-RACE with molecular barcodes. TCRdb itself ran the 5' RACE reads through MiXCR, one entry per CDR3 protein. Of 150,000 to 200,000 distinct CDR3 sequences in the sample, 18% are singletons; the top ten hold around 4.7%. Specimen: blood, either unsorted or a sorted T cell fraction (not recorded which). The rearrangement links TRBV7-6 to TRBJ2-1; D might be TRBD1 (5 bases). This clonotype was obtained from a male donor aged 10-35 years with ankylosing spondylitis or in good health (not recorded which). In DNA, the CDR3 is TGTGCCAGCAGCAAGGGGCTTTACAATGAGCAGTTCTTC. As protein: CASSKGLYNEQFF.